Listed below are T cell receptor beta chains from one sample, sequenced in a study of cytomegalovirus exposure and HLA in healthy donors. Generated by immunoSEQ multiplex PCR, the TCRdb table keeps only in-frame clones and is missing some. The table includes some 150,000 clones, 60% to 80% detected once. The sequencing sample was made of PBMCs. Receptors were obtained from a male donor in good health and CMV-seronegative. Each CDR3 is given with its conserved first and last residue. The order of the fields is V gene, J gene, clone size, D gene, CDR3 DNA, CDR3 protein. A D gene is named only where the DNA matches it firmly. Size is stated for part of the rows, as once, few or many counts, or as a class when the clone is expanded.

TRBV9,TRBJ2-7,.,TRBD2,TGTGCCAGCAGCGTAGGTGGCGGGAGGGCGTCCGAGCAGTACTTC,CASSVGGGRASEQYF
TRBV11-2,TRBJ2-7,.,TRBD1,TGTGCCAGCAGCTTAGGGACAGGGGCCAGCTCCTACGAGCAGTACTTC,CASSLGTGASSYEQYF
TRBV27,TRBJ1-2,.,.,TGTGCCAGCAGTTTATCGGCCTCGGGGGGCAAGAGGTATGGCTACACCTTC,CASSLSASGGKRYGYTF
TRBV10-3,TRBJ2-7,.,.,TGTGCCATCAGTGGCGGTAGGGGAAGCGAGCAGTACTTC,CAISGGRGSEQYF
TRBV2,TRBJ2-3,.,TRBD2,TGTGCCAGCAGTGAAGGGGGGGGGACAGATACGCAGTATTTT,CASSEGGGTDTQYF
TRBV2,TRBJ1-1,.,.,TGTGCCAGCAGTGCTTTTTCTGAAGCTTTCTTT,CASSAFSEAFF
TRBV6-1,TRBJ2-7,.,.,TGTGCCAGCAGTGAAGCGGCCGGCGTGGAGGAGCAGTACTTC,CASSEAAGVEEQYF
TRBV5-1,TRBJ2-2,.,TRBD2,TGCGCTACAAGCGGACTAGCGGGAGGGGCCGGGGAGCTGTTTTTT,CATSGLAGGAGELFF
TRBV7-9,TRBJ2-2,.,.,TGTGCCAGCAGCTCCCGTCGCGGTGGCAGGGGCAGGTCCGGGGAGCTGTTTTTT,CASSSRRGGRGRSGELFF
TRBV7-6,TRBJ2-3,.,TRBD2,TGTGCCAGCAGCGGGGGACTAGCGGGACACACAGATACGCAGTATTTT,CASSGGLAGHTDTQYF
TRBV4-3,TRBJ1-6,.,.,TGCGCCAGCAGCCAAGATCTTGCGGGAAGTAATTCACCCCTCCACTTT,CASSQDLAGSNSPLHF
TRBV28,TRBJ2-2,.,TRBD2,TGTGCCAGCAGTTTTTTAGCGGGAGTCACCGGGGAGCTGTTTTTT,CASSFLAGVTGELFF
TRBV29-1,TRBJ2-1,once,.,TGCAGCGTCGCACCTAGGGGCGCCAATGAGCAGTTCTTC,CSVAPRGANEQFF
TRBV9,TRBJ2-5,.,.,TGTGCCAGCAGCGTAAGAGAGGAGACCCAGTACTTC,CASSVREETQYF
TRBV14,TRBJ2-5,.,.,TGTGCCAGCAGCCAAGTGGGGAGAATACAAGAGACCCAGTACTTC,CASSQVGRIQETQYF
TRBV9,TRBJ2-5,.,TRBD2,TGTGCCAGCAGCGTAGGAGCGGGGGGGGAGACCCAGTACTTC,CASSVGAGGETQYF
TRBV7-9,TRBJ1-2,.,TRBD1,TGTTCCAGCAGCTACTACTCCGGGACAGACTATGGCTACACCTTC,CSSSYYSGTDYGYTF
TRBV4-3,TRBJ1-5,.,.,TGCGCCAGCAGCCAAGGGGGACTGAGAATAGATCAGCCCCAGCATTTT,CASSQGGLRIDQPQHF
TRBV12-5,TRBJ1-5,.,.,TGTGCTAGTGGTTTGGTACTTGTGACAGCTAGCAATCAGCCCCAGCATTTT,CASGLVLVTASNQPQHF
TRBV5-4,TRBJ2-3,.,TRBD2,TGTGCCAGCAGGGGAGCGGGACGAATCCTCGGGGGGGAGCAGTATTTT,CASRGAGRILGGEQYF
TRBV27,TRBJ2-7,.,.,TGTGCCAGCAGTTTTAGTGGCAGGGGACGTGAGAAGGGATACGAGCAGTACTTC,CASSFSGRGREKGYEQYF
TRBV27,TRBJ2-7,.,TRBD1,TGTGCCAGCGGAGAACAGGGGGCGCTTGAGCAGTACTTC,CASGEQGALEQYF
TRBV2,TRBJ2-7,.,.,TGTGCCAGCAGGTCGGATGGGGGCGCCGGGGAGCAGTACTTC,CASRSDGGAGEQYF
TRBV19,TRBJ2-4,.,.,TGTGCCAGTAGTCTCGACACCCAGCCTTTAGCCAAAAACATTCAGTACTTC,CASSLDTQPLAKNIQYF
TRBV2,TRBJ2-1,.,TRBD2,TGTGCCAGCCGACTAGCGGGAAATAATGAGCAGTTCTTC,CASRLAGNNEQFF
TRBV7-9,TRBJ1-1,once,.,TGTGCCAGCAGCTTAGCGCAGGGGACGAACACTGAAGCTTTCTTT,CASSLAQGTNTEAFF
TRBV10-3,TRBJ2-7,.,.,TGTGCCATCAGTGAGGAAGACTCACGGGACGAGCAGTACTTC,CAISEEDSRDEQYF
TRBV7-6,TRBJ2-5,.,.,TGTGCCAGCAGCTTAGATGGTAGGGGGACCCCAGGGGAGACCCAGTACTTC,CASSLDGRGTPGETQYF
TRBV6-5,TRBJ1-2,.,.,TGTGCCAGCAGACCCGGGACAACTACTAACTATGGCTACACCTTC,CASRPGTTTNYGYTF
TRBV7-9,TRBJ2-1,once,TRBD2,TGTGCCAGCAGCAGAAGTCTAGCGGGAAGAGGTTACAATGAGCAGTTCTTC,CASSRSLAGRGYNEQFF
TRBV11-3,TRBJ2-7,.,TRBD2,TGTGCCAGCAGCTTAAGTTTAGGGCTAGCGGGGATCCAGTACTTC,CASSLSLGLAGIQYF
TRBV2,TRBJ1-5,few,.,TGTGCCAGCAGAGATGACCGGGGCAATCAGCCCCAGCATTTT,CASRDDRGNQPQHF
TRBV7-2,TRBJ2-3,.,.,TGTGCCAGCAGCCGGTACGGCACAGATACGCAGTATTTT,CASSRYGTDTQYF